Here is one TCR beta chain with its context. Its target is not known. The sample originates from a study of vaccination effects on CD4 cells after COVID-19. Findings and limits, study-wide: Clones that were induced by infection or by vaccine showed marked contraction late after vaccination. Healthy vaccinees showed cross-reactivity with common cold coronaviruses in only 1 of 255 vaccine-induced clones.

Germline loops: CDR1 MDHEN, CDR2 SYDVKM. The CDR3 runs to 13 residues. V shed 2 bases and J shed 5 bases, with 9 bases lying between them. Ahead of sequencing, the ViraFEST assay grew antigen-specific CD4+ T cells using viral peptide pools. It was after roughly ten days of culture that CD4+ T cells were isolated. Each participant received a vaccine that was either BNT162b2 or mRNA-1273, given as two doses. Cultures received IL-2 medium that replaced half the medium on days 3 and 7. Clones were read by immunoSEQ multiplex PCR, and TCRdb kept only the in-frame ones, dropping some. Of roughly 20,000 clones in the sample, approximately 77% were seen once.

The chain has TRBV28 and TRBJ2-5, with a possible D match to TRBD1 (5 bases). The source of this sequence is a human donor who received a COVID-19 vaccine. Sequencing used CD4+ T cells from PBMCs cultured with HCoV-NL63 spike peptides, obtained after COVID-19 vaccination. CDR3 loop: CASSLQGIETQYF. The DNA for the CDR3 is TGTGCCAGCAGTTTACAGGGAATCGAGACCCAGTACTTC.